This entry lists 26 T cell receptor beta chains sequenced from one sample in a study of T cells in Graves' hyperthyroidism and ophthalmopathy. TCR beta CDR3 regions were amplified from RNA transcripts. HTBI primers drove first-round RT-PCR of the TCR CDR3. TCRdb fed the multiplex PCR reads into MiXCR, producing one record per CDR3 protein. The sample records around 300,000 distinct CDR3 sequences, approximately 13% being singletons. The sequencing sample was made of blood. The receptor set was obtained from a woman aged 25-40 years with Graves' hyperthyroidism.

This clonotype was detected a few times. V is TRBV15 and J is TRBJ2-7; TRBD1 might be the D (6 bases). The CDR3 length is 14 residues. The germline CDR1 and CDR2 sequences are LNHNV and YYDKDF (reference sequence). V was shortened by 1 base and J by 9 bases, with 16 bases between the two germline ends. The CDR3 loop reads CATSRATGTILQYF. The CDR3 DNA follows: TGTGCCACCAGCAGAGCTACGGGGACAATACTGCAGTACTTC.

This clonotype was seen just once. The chain links TRBV29-1 to TRBJ1-3; perhaps TRBD1 as D (5 bases). The CDR3 length is 13 residues. Germline assignment: CDR1 SQVTM and CDR2 ANQGSEA. V was clipped by 3 bases and J by 6 bases, with 12 bases between them. CDR3 sequence reads: CSVESPGTNTIYF. The CDR3 bases are TGCAGCGTTGAGAGTCCAGGGACAAACACCATATATTTT.

The gene calls are TRBV28 and TRBJ2-7, with D possibly being TRBD1 (8 bases). This CDR3 has 13 residues. The germline V gene encodes CDR1 MDHEN and CDR2 SYDVKM. V dropped 8 bases and J dropped 4 bases, with 15 bases sitting between them. The CDR3: CASEQGGGYEQYF. The CDR3 DNA reads as TGTGCCAGCGAACAGGGGGGAGGGTACGAGCAGTACTTC.

V usage is TRBV6-2 or TRBV6-3 and J usage is TRBJ1-2; a possible D gene is TRBD1 (6 bases). Deletions cut 1 base from V and 5 bases from J, with 14 bases between. CDR3 length: 15 amino acids. CDR1 MNHEY and CDR2 SVGEGT come from the germline V gene. CDR3 sequence reads: CASSYLDGGQYGYTF. CDR3 bases: TGTGCCAGCAGTTACTTGGACGGGGGGCAGTATGGCTACACCTTC.

The chain combines TRBV9 with TRBJ2-2; D not certain. V lost 1 base and J 1 base, leaving 11 bases between the germline ends. This CDR3 is 16 amino acids long. CDR1 is SGDLS, CDR2 YYNGEE, per germline. DNA of the CDR3: TGTGCCAGCAGCGTAACGTTCGGAGTGAACACCGGGGAGCTGTTTTTT. Its translation: CASSVTFGVNTGELFF.

This clonotype appeared many times. The chain is built from TRBV2 and TRBJ1-5; D remains unclear. The CDR3 contains 13 residues. In germline, CDR1 is SNHLY, CDR2 FYNNEI. V was shortened by 1 base and J by 4 bases, with 5 bases between the two germline ends. The CDR3 loop is CASSEGDNQPQHF. CDR3 nucleotides: TGTGCCAGCAGTGAAGGGGATAATCAGCCCCAGCATTTT.

The rearrangement uses TRBV4-1 and TRBJ2-2; D is uncertain. CDR1 MGHRA and CDR2 YSYEKL come from the germline V gene. This CDR3 has 14 amino acids. The germline V and J ends were trimmed by 0 bases and 0 bases, with 2 bases remaining between them. The CDR3 protein is CASSQDPNTGELFF. CDR3 nucleotide sequence: TGCGCCAGCAGCCAAGATCCGAACACCGGGGAGCTGTTTTTT.

This clonotype has ten or more counts. The V and J genes are TRBV10-3 and TRBJ2-7; possibly TRBD1 for D (6 bases). The CDR3 is 14 amino acids. Germline lookup yields CDR1 ENHRY and CDR2 SYGVKD. The germline V and J ends were trimmed by 10 bases and 0 bases, with 16 bases remaining between them. For the CDR3, the DNA is TGTGCCACCACCGGGACAAAACTCTCCTACGAGCAGTACTTC. Encoded protein: CATTGTKLSYEQYF.

This clonotype was seen repeatedly, ten times or more. This CDR3 is CSAREVTGGVQPQHF. In DNA form, the CDR3 reads TGCAGTGCTAGGGAAGTTACAGGGGGTGTTCAGCCCCAGCATTTT. The chain recombines TRBV20-1 with TRBJ1-5; TRBD1 matches 8 bases. The CDR3 has 15 residues. The trim removed 3 bases at V and 6 bases at J, leaving 10 bases unmatched. The V gene's germline CDR1 is DFQATT and CDR2 SNEGSKA (reference sequence).

The chain recombines TRBV30 with TRBJ2-7, with D uncertain. Germline V gene data show CDR1 as GTSNPN and CDR2 as SVGIG (reference sequence). V lost 0 bases and J lost 5, with 8 bases in between. The CDR3 is made up of 12 amino acids. The CDR3 region is CAWSVKGDEQYF. The CDR3 coding sequence is TGTGCCTGGAGTGTGAAGGGCGACGAGCAGTACTTC.

In this sample, this clonotype turned up many times. This chain connects TRBV28 to TRBJ2-7, with D unclear. CDR3 size: 11 residues. V was clipped by 5 bases and J by 9 bases, with 11 bases between them. Per the germline V gene, CDR1 is MDHEN and CDR2 is SYDVKM. Here the CDR3 DNA reads TGTGCCAGCAGTACCTCCGCCGGGCAGTACTTC. Its translation: CASSTSAGQYF.

CDR3 nucleotide sequence: TGTGCCAGCAGCTTAGAGGCAGGGGGTACAGAGACCCAGTACTTC. This codes for CASSLEAGGTETQYF. This chain joins TRBV7-9 and TRBJ2-5, with TRBD1 identical over 7 bases. V dropped 1 base and J dropped 4; count of bases not matched to a gene: 6. This CDR3 has 15 residues. The germline CDR1 and CDR2 sequences are SEHNR and FQNEAQ (reference sequence).

This clonotype was seen a handful of times. V usage is TRBV5-6 and J usage is TRBJ1-3; a weak D match, TRBD1 (5 bases). CDR1 is SGHDT, CDR2 YYEEEE, per germline. This CDR3 contains 15 residues. Between the trimmed V and J ends, which lost 0 bases and 4 bases, there was a span of 11 bases. The CDR3 is CASSLDGAGGNTIYF. The CDR3 DNA reads TGTGCCAGCAGCTTGGACGGGGCCGGCGGAAACACCATATATTTT.

The chain is built from TRBV6-1 and TRBJ1-5; D possibly corresponds to TRBD1 (6 bases). The length of the CDR3 is 14 residues. V lost 5 bases and J lost 1, with 9 bases in between. Germline assignment: CDR1 MNHNS and CDR2 SASEGT. The CDR3: CASSTDSSNQPQHF. Here the CDR3 DNA reads TGTGCCAGCAGTACGGACAGCAGCAATCAGCCCCAGCATTTT.

Only a few counts were recorded for this clonotype. The chain has TRBV12-3 or TRBV12-4 and TRBJ1-2; D gene uncertain. V was shortened by 6 bases and J by 3 bases, with 8 bases between the two germline ends. The CDR3 spans 12 residues. The CDR3: CASSTQHYGYTF. The DNA of the CDR3 is TGTGCCAGCAGCACGCAGCACTATGGCTACACCTTC.

The chain carries TRBV6-1 and TRBJ2-5; a possible D gene is TRBD1 (5 bases). Deletions cut 5 bases from V and 5 bases from J, with 12 bases between. CDR1 and CDR2 from the germline V gene are MNHNS and SASEGT. CDR3 length: 13 amino acids. CDR3 sequence (DNA): TGTGCCAGCAGTACAGGACCTCACGAGACCCAGTACTTC. Amino acid sequence: CASSTGPHETQYF.

This clonotype was observed many times. The chain uses TRBV7-2 and TRBJ2-3, with D hard to call. The CDR3 contains 12 residues. Germline assignment: CDR1 SGHTA and CDR2 FQGNSA. Trimming shortened V by 5 bases and J by 6 bases, and 9 bases separated the two germline ends. CDR3 bases: TGTGCCAGCAGCCCGAACCGCGATACGCAGTATTTT. Translation: CASSPNRDTQYF. Variable domain in full (rest from reference TRBV7-2 and TRBJ2-3): GAGVSQSPSNKVTEKGKDVELRCDPISGHTALYWYRQSLGQGLEFLIYFQGNSAPDKSGLPSDRFSAERTGGSVSTLTIQRTQQEDSAVYLCASSPNRDTQYFGPGTRLTVL.

This clonotype was counted many times. J is TRBJ2-1 and V is TRBV28; possibly TRBD2 for D (6 bases). CDR3 length: 15 residues. Germline V CDR1 and CDR2: MDHEN, SYDVKM. V lost 8 bases to trimming and J lost 4 bases, with 18 bases between them. For the CDR3, the DNA is TGTGCCAGCGCCACTTACCGGGACTCATACAATGAGCAGTTCTTC. Its translation is CASATYRDSYNEQFF.

The chain joins TRBV25-1 to TRBJ1-2, with 7 nucleotides matching TRBD1. The CDR3 runs to 14 residues. Germline CDR1 is MGHDK and CDR2 is SYGVNS. The J segment lost 7 bases and the V segment lost 4 bases, leaving 9 bases of the junction unmatched. DNA of the CDR3: TGTGCCAGCAGTGGCCGACAGGGACGTTTTGGCTACACCTTC. This translates into CASSGRQGRFGYTF.

V is TRBV6-1 and J is TRBJ2-5; possibly TRBD2 for D (6 bases). The CDR3 is 14 amino acids. Looked up from germline, CDR1 is MNHNS and CDR2 is SASEGT. Trimming stripped 5 bases from V and 0 bases from J, with 10 bases between. The CDR3 protein is CASSPGLYQETQYF. The CDR3 region has the DNA TGTGCCAGCAGTCCGGGACTGTACCAAGAGACCCAGTACTTC.

This clonotype was counted at least ten times. The chain couples TRBV12-3 or TRBV12-4 to TRBJ1-1; D is perhaps TRBD1 (5 bases). V was cut by 6 bases and J by 7 bases, with 15 bases left in between. The CDR3 covers 13 residues. The CDR3 DNA reads as TGTGCCAGCAGCCCAAAGGGGCAGGGTGAAGCTTTCTTT. Protein product: CASSPKGQGEAFF.

This clonotype showed up just a few times. At one end, the junction sequence differs from germline, possibly due to a read error. The V call is TRBV20-1, the J call TRBJ1-5, with D tentatively TRBD1 (6 bases). This CDR3 is 13 amino acids long. Germline values: CDR1 DFQATT, CDR2 SNEGSKA (reference sequence). As DNA, the CDR3 is TGCAGTGCTAGGGTGGCAGGGGATCAGCCCCGGCATTTT. This translates into CSARVAGDQPRHF.

A single count supports this clonotype. The J gene is TRBJ2-2, the V gene TRBV19, with D uncertain. Looked up from germline, CDR1 is LNHDA and CDR2 is SQIVND (reference sequence). The ends were cut back, 8 bases at V and 5 bases at J, with 15 bases in the middle. This CDR3 is 14 amino acids long. CDR3 region: CASEEGARTGELFF. CDR3 DNA sequence: TGTGCCAGTGAAGAAGGAGCGCGAACCGGGGAGCTGTTTTTT. The full variable domain, in which reference TRBV19 and TRBJ2-2 provide the parts outside the CDR3, is DGGITQSPKYLFRKEGQNVTLSCEQNLNHDAMYWYRQDPGQGLRLIYYSQIVNDFQKGDIAEGYSVSREKKESFPLTVTSAQKNPTAFYLCASEEGARTGELFFGEGSRLTVL.

This clonotype appeared many times. This chain joins TRBV18 and TRBJ2-7, with D perhaps given as TRBD1 or TRBD2 (5 bases each). The CDR3 is made up of 15 amino acids. The germline V gene encodes CDR1 KGHSH and CDR2 LQKENI. Trimming removed 3 bases at V and 1 base at J, with 13 bases between. The CDR3 loop reads CASSPPGRKSYEQYF. The CDR3, as DNA: TGTGCCAGCTCACCGCCGGGACGGAAGTCCTACGAGCAGTACTTC.

The table lists this clonotype with many counts. The chain links TRBV7-2 to TRBJ2-1; TRBD1 matches 7 bases. This CDR3 comprises 16 residues. Germline V gene lookup returns CDR1 SGHTA and CDR2 FQGNSA. Losses at the gene ends were 5 bases for V and 1 base for J; bases not matched to a gene: 8. The CDR3 coding sequence is TGTGCCAGCAGCCGCTCCGGGACAGAGTCCTACAATGAGCAGTTCTTC. Protein product: CASSRSGTESYNEQFF.

The sample holds many counts of this clonotype. The rearrangement joins TRBV5-6 to TRBJ2-1, with 8 bases that match TRBD2. V gave up 1 base and J gave up 7 bases; unmatched junction bases: 7. This CDR3 has 15 amino acids. CDR1 is SGHDT and CDR2 is YYEEEE in the germline V gene. CDR3 nucleotide sequence: TGTGCCAGCAGCTTGTCGGGGGGGCGGCCTAATGAGCAGTTCTTC. Translated: CASSLSGGRPNEQFF.